The rows below give T cell receptor beta chains drawn from one sample of a study of blood T cell repertoires in COVID-19. TCRdb keeps only in-frame clones here, not all; method: immunoSEQ multiplex PCR. There are 300,000 to 450,000 clones in the sample; 85% to 90% occur only once, and 1.2% lies in the top ten. The sequenced sample was PBMCs or T cells enriched from blood (not recorded which). All receptors come from a woman aged 18 to 35 who had recovered from COVID-19. CDR3s include the opening cysteine and the closing phenylalanine or tryptophan. The order of the fields is CDR3 length, D gene, V gene, clone size, J gene, CDR3 DNA, CDR3 protein. A D gene is named only where the DNA matches it firmly. Expanded clones are given a class, and other clones once, few, many or no size at all.

CDR3 length: 13
D gene: NA
V gene: TRBV13
clone size: NA
J gene: TRBJ1-1
CDR3 DNA: TGTGCCAGCAGTACAGGGAGGAACACTGAAGCTTTCTTT
CDR3 protein: CASSTGRNTEAFF

CDR3 length: 14
D gene: NA
V gene: TRBV18
clone size: NA
J gene: TRBJ1-1
CDR3 DNA: TGTGCCAGCTCACCCAAATCGGGGAACACTGAAGCTTTCTTT
CDR3 protein: CASSPKSGNTEAFF

CDR3 length: 17
D gene: NA
V gene: TRBV7-9
clone size: NA
J gene: TRBJ1-4
CDR3 DNA: TGTGCCAGCAGCCGGGGAAGGGAGGGGGCAACTAATGAAAAACTGTTTTTT
CDR3 protein: CASSRGREGATNEKLFF

CDR3 length: 14
D gene: NA
V gene: TRBV7-2
clone size: NA
J gene: TRBJ2-7
CDR3 DNA: TGTGCCAGCAGCCCAAGAACAGGGTACCACGAGCAGTACTTC
CDR3 protein: CASSPRTGYHEQYF

CDR3 length: 14
D gene: TRBD1
V gene: TRBV7-3
clone size: NA
J gene: TRBJ1-2
CDR3 DNA: TGTGCCAGCAGCCCTACACAGGGGAACTATGGCTACACCTTC
CDR3 protein: CASSPTQGNYGYTF

CDR3 length: 13
D gene: NA
V gene: TRBV19
clone size: NA
J gene: TRBJ2-3
CDR3 DNA: TGTGCCAGTGGGGGGGCTAGCACAGATACGCAGTATTTT
CDR3 protein: CASGGASTDTQYF

CDR3 length: 14
D gene: NA
V gene: TRBV7-9
clone size: NA
J gene: TRBJ1-5
CDR3 DNA: TGTGCCAGCAGCTTAGGCGGGGGTAATCAGCCCCAGCATTTT
CDR3 protein: CASSLGGGNQPQHF

CDR3 length: 15
D gene: NA
V gene: TRBV5-1
clone size: NA
J gene: TRBJ2-7
CDR3 DNA: TGCGCCAGCAGGACAACCCCGGCCCCCGCCTACGAGCAGTACTTC
CDR3 protein: CASRTTPAPAYEQYF

CDR3 length: 17
D gene: TRBD1
V gene: TRBV14
clone size: once
J gene: TRBJ1-1
CDR3 DNA: TGTGCCAGCAGCCAGCCCATGGGACAGGCAAAGAACACTGAAGCTTTCTTT
CDR3 protein: CASSQPMGQAKNTEAFF

CDR3 length: 15
D gene: TRBD1
V gene: TRBV5-1
clone size: NA
J gene: TRBJ1-1
CDR3 DNA: TGCGCCAGCAGCTTCCGCGACAGGGCCCCCACTGAAGCTTTCTTT
CDR3 protein: CASSFRDRAPTEAFF

CDR3 length: 15
D gene: TRBD2
V gene: TRBV6-5
clone size: few
J gene: TRBJ2-1
CDR3 DNA: TGTGCCACCCAGGGAACTAGCGGGAAGGTGAATGAGCAGTTCTTC
CDR3 protein: CATQGTSGKVNEQFF

CDR3 length: 13
D gene: TRBD1
V gene: TRBV6-4
clone size: many
J gene: TRBJ2-1
CDR3 DNA: TGTGCCAGCAGTGAGGACAGGGTTTTTGAGCAGTTCTTC
CDR3 protein: CASSEDRVFEQFF

CDR3 length: 15
D gene: TRBD2
V gene: TRBV19
clone size: NA
J gene: TRBJ2-3
CDR3 DNA: TGTGCCAGTAGTATACGGGGGGTAAACACAGATACGCAGTATTTT
CDR3 protein: CASSIRGVNTDTQYF

CDR3 length: 15
D gene: NA
V gene: TRBV25-1
clone size: once
J gene: TRBJ1-2
CDR3 DNA: TGTGCCAGCAGTGAATTCGCCGGTCTCGACTATGGCTACACCTTC
CDR3 protein: CASSEFAGLDYGYTF

CDR3 length: 15
D gene: NA
V gene: TRBV3-1/TRBV3-2
clone size: NA
J gene: TRBJ1-5
CDR3 DNA: TGTGCCAGCAGCCAAGATAACAGGGCCCGGCAGCCCCAGCATTTT
CDR3 protein: CASSQDNRARQPQHF

CDR3 length: 11
D gene: NA
V gene: TRBV2
clone size: NA
J gene: TRBJ2-5
CDR3 DNA: TGTGCCAGTATTCTTCAAGAGACCCAGTACTTC
CDR3 protein: CASILQETQYF

CDR3 length: 15
D gene: TRBD1
V gene: TRBV13
clone size: NA
J gene: TRBJ1-2
CDR3 DNA: TGTGCCAGCAGCTTCGGGCAGGGGGCGCGTATTGGCTACACCTTC
CDR3 protein: CASSFGQGARIGYTF

CDR3 length: 16
D gene: TRBD1
V gene: TRBV4-1
clone size: NA
J gene: TRBJ1-5
CDR3 DNA: TGCGCCAGCAGCCAAGAGAGGGGGCAAGGAAGACAGCCCCAGCATTTT
CDR3 protein: CASSQERGQGRQPQHF

CDR3 length: 13
D gene: NA
V gene: TRBV27
clone size: NA
J gene: TRBJ1-5
CDR3 DNA: TGTGCCAGCAGCCCCACAGGAAAGCAGCCCCAGCATTTT
CDR3 protein: CASSPTGKQPQHF

CDR3 length: 15
D gene: TRBD1
V gene: TRBV7-7
clone size: NA
J gene: TRBJ2-7
CDR3 DNA: TGTGCTAGCAGCGAAGGACAGGGGATTTCCTACGAGCAGTACTTC
CDR3 protein: CASSEGQGISYEQYF

CDR3 length: 13
D gene: NA
V gene: TRBV6-1
clone size: few
J gene: TRBJ1-2
CDR3 DNA: TGTGCCAGCAGTGAGGATTGGGGGCTTGGCTACACCTTC
CDR3 protein: CASSEDWGLGYTF

CDR3 length: 17
D gene: TRBD1
V gene: TRBV25-1
clone size: few
J gene: TRBJ1-4
CDR3 DNA: TGTGCCAGCAGTCATTCCCGGACAGGCCGAAGAGAAGAAAAACTGTTTTTT
CDR3 protein: CASSHSRTGRREEKLFF

CDR3 length: 14
D gene: TRBD1
V gene: TRBV2
clone size: NA
J gene: TRBJ1-5
CDR3 DNA: TGTGCCAGCAGTGGAGGACAGGGAAATCAGCCCCAGCATTTT
CDR3 protein: CASSGGQGNQPQHF

CDR3 length: 13
D gene: NA
V gene: TRBV11-2
clone size: NA
J gene: TRBJ1-1
CDR3 DNA: TGTGCCAGCAGCTCGACAGGGAACACTGAAGCTTTCTTT
CDR3 protein: CASSSTGNTEAFF

CDR3 length: 15
D gene: TRBD1
V gene: TRBV11-2
clone size: NA
J gene: TRBJ1-6
CDR3 DNA: TGTGCCAGCAGCTTAAGAGGGGGCGATAATTCACCCCTCCACTTT
CDR3 protein: CASSLRGGDNSPLHF

CDR3 length: 16
D gene: NA
V gene: TRBV28
clone size: NA
J gene: TRBJ2-1
CDR3 DNA: TGTGCCAGCAGTTTGGCACTGGCGGGGCCACAGAATGAGCAGTTCTTC
CDR3 protein: CASSLALAGPQNEQFF

CDR3 length: 13
D gene: NA
V gene: TRBV19
clone size: NA
J gene: TRBJ1-5
CDR3 DNA: TGTGCCAGTAGTGAGAGGGGCAATCAGCCCCAGCATTTT
CDR3 protein: CASSERGNQPQHF

CDR3 length: 15
D gene: TRBD2
V gene: TRBV5-6
clone size: once
J gene: TRBJ2-7
CDR3 DNA: TGTGCCAGCAGCTTGGCCGGGGGGGTGATCTACGAGCAGTACTTC
CDR3 protein: CASSLAGGVIYEQYF

CDR3 length: 14
D gene: NA
V gene: TRBV19
clone size: NA
J gene: TRBJ1-5
CDR3 DNA: TGTGCCAGTAGTGACCGGGCAGGGGCTCAGCCCCAGCATTTT
CDR3 protein: CASSDRAGAQPQHF

CDR3 length: 15
D gene: TRBD1
V gene: TRBV19
clone size: NA
J gene: TRBJ2-1
CDR3 DNA: TGTGCCAGTAGCTTGGACAGGGGGCTCTACAATGAGCAGTTCTTC
CDR3 protein: CASSLDRGLYNEQFF

CDR3 length: 15
D gene: NA
V gene: TRBV7-5
clone size: NA
J gene: TRBJ1-1
CDR3 DNA: TGTGCCAGAAGCTTAGGGACAGAAAAAGAAACTGAAGCTTTCTTT
CDR3 protein: CARSLGTEKETEAFF

CDR3 length: 14
D gene: NA
V gene: TRBV6-2/TRBV6-3
clone size: NA
J gene: TRBJ1-2
CDR3 DNA: TGTGCCAGCAGTGGGCCCAGTGTTAACTATGGCTACACCTTC
CDR3 protein: CASSGPSVNYGYTF

CDR3 length: 17
D gene: NA
V gene: TRBV6-4
clone size: once
J gene: TRBJ1-5
CDR3 DNA: TGTGCCAGCAGTGACACCGCGGACAGAATTAAGAATCAGCCCCAGCATTTT
CDR3 protein: CASSDTADRIKNQPQHF

CDR3 length: 15
D gene: TRBD2
V gene: TRBV7-9
clone size: NA
J gene: TRBJ2-1
CDR3 DNA: TGTGCCAGCAGCAAACTAGCGGGGTATTACAATGAGCAGTTCTTC
CDR3 protein: CASSKLAGYYNEQFF

CDR3 length: 13
D gene: NA
V gene: TRBV2
clone size: NA
J gene: TRBJ2-1
CDR3 DNA: TGTGCCAGCAGTGAATCGATAGTTAATGAGCAGTTCTTC
CDR3 protein: CASSESIVNEQFF

CDR3 length: 13
D gene: NA
V gene: TRBV6-5
clone size: NA
J gene: TRBJ1-2
CDR3 DNA: TGTGCCAGCACCGCGACAGATCCATGGGGCTACACCTTC
CDR3 protein: CASTATDPWGYTF

CDR3 length: 13
D gene: NA
V gene: TRBV6-5
clone size: once
J gene: TRBJ1-5
CDR3 DNA: TGTGCCAGCAGCCCACGGGATCGTCAGCCCCAGCATTTT
CDR3 protein: CASSPRDRQPQHF

CDR3 length: 15
D gene: TRBD1
V gene: TRBV2
clone size: few
J gene: TRBJ2-5
CDR3 DNA: TGTGCCAGCAGCCGAGACTCGACAGGGCAAGAGACCCAGTACTTC
CDR3 protein: CASSRDSTGQETQYF

CDR3 length: 15
D gene: TRBD1
V gene: TRBV19
clone size: NA
J gene: TRBJ2-7
CDR3 DNA: TGTGCCAGTAGTATTGCCGGGACAGGGATCTACGAGCAGTACTTC
CDR3 protein: CASSIAGTGIYEQYF

CDR3 length: 16
D gene: TRBD1
V gene: TRBV14
clone size: NA
J gene: TRBJ2-7
CDR3 DNA: TGTGCCAGCAGCCATCCGAGTTGGGACAGGGGGCACGAGCAGTACTTC
CDR3 protein: CASSHPSWDRGHEQYF

CDR3 length: 16
D gene: NA
V gene: TRBV9
clone size: once
J gene: TRBJ2-3
CDR3 DNA: TGTGCCAGCAGCGTACTCCCGGGGGGCCCCACAGATACGCAGTATTTT
CDR3 protein: CASSVLPGGPTDTQYF

CDR3 length: 14
D gene: NA
V gene: TRBV9
clone size: NA
J gene: TRBJ2-7
CDR3 DNA: TGTGCCAGCAGCGTAGGGTCAGGGTCCTACGAGCAGTACTTC
CDR3 protein: CASSVGSGSYEQYF

CDR3 length: 14
D gene: NA
V gene: TRBV5-4
clone size: NA
J gene: TRBJ2-5
CDR3 DNA: TGTGCCAGCAGCTTGCCCGGGGTCCAAGAGACCCAGTACTTC
CDR3 protein: CASSLPGVQETQYF

CDR3 length: 16
D gene: TRBD1
V gene: TRBV7-9
clone size: once
J gene: TRBJ2-1
CDR3 DNA: TGTGCCAGCACTATCTTTAGGGGGCAGGTTGACAATGAGCAGTTCTTC
CDR3 protein: CASTIFRGQVDNEQFF

CDR3 length: 15
D gene: NA
V gene: TRBV29-1
clone size: NA
J gene: TRBJ2-1
CDR3 DNA: TGCAGCGTGCACGGGACTCCCAGCTCCTACAATGAGCAGTTCTTC
CDR3 protein: CSVHGTPSSYNEQFF

CDR3 length: 15
D gene: NA
V gene: TRBV21-1
clone size: NA
J gene: TRBJ2-5
CDR3 DNA: TGTGCTAATCTGGGACTAGCGGGGATCCAAGAGACCCAGTACTTC
CDR3 protein: CANLGLAGIQETQYF

CDR3 length: 13
D gene: NA
V gene: TRBV5-6
clone size: once
J gene: TRBJ1-1
CDR3 DNA: TGTGCCAGCAGCTCGGACAGCTTCACTGAAGCTTTCTTT
CDR3 protein: CASSSDSFTEAFF

CDR3 length: 17
D gene: TRBD1
V gene: TRBV18
clone size: NA
J gene: TRBJ1-3
CDR3 DNA: TGTGCCAGCTCACCTTCTCCGGGACAGAGCTCTGGAAACACCATATATTTT
CDR3 protein: CASSPSPGQSSGNTIYF

CDR3 length: 16
D gene: TRBD1
V gene: TRBV7-6
clone size: NA
J gene: TRBJ1-2
CDR3 DNA: TGTGCCAGCAGCCCCGGGACAGACTACTCCCTTTATGGCTACACCTTC
CDR3 protein: CASSPGTDYSLYGYTF

CDR3 length: 13
D gene: TRBD2
V gene: TRBV6-5
clone size: NA
J gene: TRBJ2-3
CDR3 DNA: TGTGCCACCGGACTAGCGGGGGTCGATACGCAGTATTTT
CDR3 protein: CATGLAGVDTQYF

CDR3 length: 11
D gene: NA
V gene: TRBV5-6
clone size: NA
J gene: TRBJ2-3
CDR3 DNA: TGTGCCAGCAGCTTTGAGGATACGCAGTATTTT
CDR3 protein: CASSFEDTQYF

CDR3 length: 13
D gene: NA
V gene: TRBV2
clone size: NA
J gene: TRBJ2-5
CDR3 DNA: TGTGCCAGCATTGGAGGGACCAAGGAGACCCAGTACTTC
CDR3 protein: CASIGGTKETQYF

CDR3 length: 14
D gene: TRBD1
V gene: TRBV10-3
clone size: NA
J gene: TRBJ2-5
CDR3 DNA: TGTGCCATCCGGGGACAGGGGATTGGAGAGACCCAGTACTTC
CDR3 protein: CAIRGQGIGETQYF

CDR3 length: 15
D gene: TRBD2
V gene: TRBV6-5
clone size: NA
J gene: TRBJ2-7
CDR3 DNA: TGTGCCAGCAGTTACGGTCTAGCGGGGGCCTACGAGCAGTACTTC
CDR3 protein: CASSYGLAGAYEQYF